In this sample, the clone carrying this T cell receptor beta chain turned up many times. Its specificity is not known. CDR1 SGHRS and CDR2 YFSETQ come from the germline V gene. V dropped 4 bases and J dropped 6 bases, with 19 bases sitting between them. The CDR3 has 15 residues. These data originate in a study of blood T cells in healthy people across ages. For the study at large: About one barcoded beta molecule per two T cells was captured by template switching.

Whole-study findings and limits: As age increased, TCR beta diversity per million T cells fell in a roughly linear fashion.

A sample-barcoded 5' primer and a J-beta primer mix were used in a second PCR of roughly 7 to 12 cycles. TCRdb ran MiXCR on the 5' RACE reads and lists one entry per CDR3 protein. The data hold over 550,000 distinct CDR3 sequences, with approximately 30% observed a single time. The sample consisted of blood. The source of this sequence is a woman of 80 years or more in good health. The V call is TRBV5-1, the J call TRBJ1-1; TRBD1 might be the D (6 bases). CDR3 amino acids: CASSTRAGTLAEAFF. The DNA for the CDR3 is TGCGCCAGCAGCACCAGGGCCGGGACACTGGCTGAAGCTTTCTTT.